This entry features one T cell receptor (beta chain) sequence. For every subset, genomic DNA was evenly distributed across several immunoSEQ plates. 300 ng DNA, 25,000 to 35,000 T cell genomes, went into unsorted PBMC replicate PCRs. The repertoire was sequenced with immunoSEQ multiplex PCR; TCRdb's copy has only in-frame clones and lacks some. Altogether about half a million clones are present, roughly 78% being singletons, with the ten largest covering about 12%. The CDR3 covers 13 residues. J lost 7 bases, V lost 0 bases, and 1 base had no gene match. Germline values: CDR1 SGHRS, CDR2 YFSETQ. This record belongs to a study of shared clonotypes between healthy human individuals.

This sequence joins TRBV5-1 and TRBJ1-1; 9 nucleotides line up with TRBD1. The specimen sequenced was PBMCs. This sequence was found in a woman aged 40 to 49 in good health. Some clones in this sample may be carry-over from other donors' samples. In DNA form, the CDR3 reads TGCGCCAGCAGCTTGGGGGACAGGGTTGAAGCTTTCTTT. Translating it yields CASSLGDRVEAFF.